A single TCR beta chain is shown here with its context. The sample belongs to a study of blood T cell repertoires in COVID-19. The wider study: Acute and convalescent COVID-19 specimens originated in the United States, Italy and Spain. From T cells, B-cell-depleted T cells, or PBMCs came the material, which was cDNA or gDNA.

Germline loops: CDR1 KGHSH, CDR2 LQKENI. Unmatched junction bases numbered 9, after V lost 3 bases and J lost 0 bases. CDR3 length equals 18 residues. The authors' processing: By means of reference gene primer amplification, nucleated cell counts were estimated. Here immunoSEQ multiplex PCR was the method, and the copy in TCRdb shows in-frame clones only, minus some. The DNA gave D and trimming, while V, J and clone size come from that table. The sample carries about 99,000 clones, just under 85% recorded once. The sequence derives from a woman of 80 years or more with active or convalescent COVID-19. The chain is built from TRBV18 and TRBJ2-4, with 9 bases matching TRBD1. The sequenced sample consisted of peripheral blood. CDR3 nucleotides: TGTGCCAGCTCACCTACAGGGGGCAAGTCGGGAGCCAAAAACATTCAGTACTTC. Protein product: CASSPTGGKSGAKNIQYF.